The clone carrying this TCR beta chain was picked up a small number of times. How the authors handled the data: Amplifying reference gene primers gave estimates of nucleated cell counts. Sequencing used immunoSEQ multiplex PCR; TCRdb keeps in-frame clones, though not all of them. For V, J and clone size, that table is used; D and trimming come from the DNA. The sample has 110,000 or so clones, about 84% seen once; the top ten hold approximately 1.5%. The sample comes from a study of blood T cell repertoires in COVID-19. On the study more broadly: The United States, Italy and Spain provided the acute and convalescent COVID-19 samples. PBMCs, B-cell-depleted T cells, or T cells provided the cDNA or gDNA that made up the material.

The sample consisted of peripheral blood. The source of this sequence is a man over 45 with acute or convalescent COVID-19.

CDR3 in amino acids: CASSLTGTYEQYF. The CDR3 coding sequence is TGCGCCAGCAGCTTGACAGGTACCTACGAGCAGTACTTC. The chain uses TRBV5-1 and TRBJ2-7, with TRBD1 as a possible D gene (5 bases). The V gene's germline CDR1 is SGHRS and CDR2 YFSETQ. This CDR3 region has 13 residues. The ends were cut back, 1 base at V and 2 bases at J, with 7 bases in the middle.